These T cell receptor beta chains were read from a single sample in a study of T cells in Graves' hyperthyroidism and ophthalmopathy. TCRdb reprocessed the multiplex PCR reads with MiXCR, giving one entry per CDR3 protein. The sample lists about 360,000 distinct CDR3 sequences; roughly 19% were seen once. The sequencing sample was made of blood. These receptors originate from a woman aged 18-30 years with Graves' hyperthyroidism. The CDR3 runs from the conserved cysteine through the conserved F or W. A D gene is named only where the DNA matches it firmly. Only part of the rows carry a size: once, few, many, or a class if the clone is expanded.

d_gene: .
abundance: many
v_gene: TRBV10-2
j_gene: TRBJ2-7
CDR3aa: CASSESLSYEQYF
CDR3nt: TGCGCCAGCAGTGAGAGCCTCTCCTACGAGCAGTACTTC

d_gene: TRBD2
abundance: .
v_gene: TRBV15
j_gene: TRBJ2-4
CDR3aa: CATSLSGQGTSGGRQLAKNIQYF
CDR3nt: TGTGCCACCAGCCTATCGGGACAGGGGACTAGCGGGGGCCGTCAACTAGCCAAAAACATTCAGTACTTC

d_gene: .
abundance: many
v_gene: TRBV20-1
j_gene: TRBJ2-2
CDR3aa: CSASGTLLVNTGELFF
CDR3nt: TGCAGTGCTAGTGGTACCCTCTTAGTTAACACCGGGGAGCTGTTTTTT

d_gene: TRBD1
abundance: few
v_gene: TRBV7-9
j_gene: TRBJ1-1
CDR3aa: CAGSFRGQGTEAFF
CDR3nt: TGTGCCGGCAGCTTTCGTGGACAGGGAACTGAAGCTTTCTTT

d_gene: .
abundance: .
v_gene: TRBV6-5
j_gene: TRBJ1-1
CDR3aa: CASSYRGVGALNTEAFF
CDR3nt: TGTGCCAGCAGCTACCGGGGGGTGGGGGCTCTGAACACTGAAGCTTTCTTT

d_gene: .
abundance: few
v_gene: TRBV11-3
j_gene: TRBJ2-2
CDR3aa: CASSPQSTGELFF
CDR3nt: TGTGCCAGCAGCCCCCAGTCCACCGGGGAGCTGTTTTTT

d_gene: .
abundance: many
v_gene: TRBV12-3/TRBV12-4
j_gene: TRBJ2-7
CDR3aa: CASSHLGEQYF
CDR3nt: TGTGCCAGCAGTCATCTGGGCGAGCAGTACTTC

d_gene: .
abundance: many
v_gene: TRBV12-3/TRBV12-4
j_gene: TRBJ1-2
CDR3aa: CASSSTPGTSGRANYGYTF
CDR3nt: .

d_gene: .
abundance: many
v_gene: TRBV24-1
j_gene: TRBJ2-2
CDR3aa: CATSGTRTDNTGELFF
CDR3nt: TGTGCCACCAGTGGGACACGGACAGATAACACCGGGGAGCTGTTTTTT

d_gene: .
abundance: .
v_gene: TRBV6-1
j_gene: TRBJ1-6
CDR3aa: CASSEALRDSPLHF
CDR3nt: TGTGCCAGCAGTGAAGCTCTAAGAGATTCACCCCTCCACTTT

d_gene: .
abundance: .
v_gene: TRBV6-5
j_gene: TRBJ1-6
CDR3aa: CASSYSKGHKTLHF
CDR3nt: TGTGCCAGCAGTTACTCGAAAGGTCACAAGACCCTCCACTTT

d_gene: TRBD1
abundance: many
v_gene: TRBV6-1
j_gene: TRBJ1-1
CDR3aa: CASSIGQAGTEAFF
CDR3nt: TGTGCCAGCAGTATCGGACAGGCCGGCACTGAAGCTTTCTTT

d_gene: TRBD1
abundance: .
v_gene: TRBV7-6
j_gene: TRBJ1-2
CDR3aa: CASSRRDRARPYGYTF
CDR3nt: TGTGCCAGCAGCCGCCGGGACAGGGCCCGTCCCTATGGCTACACCTTC

d_gene: .
abundance: .
v_gene: TRBV7-2
j_gene: TRBJ1-2
CDR3aa: CASSQGQGYTF
CDR3nt: TGTGCCAGCAGCCAAGGGCAGGGGTATACCTTC

d_gene: .
abundance: .
v_gene: TRBV5-1
j_gene: TRBJ2-5
CDR3aa: CASSSGPESETQYF
CDR3nt: TGCGCCAGCAGTTCGGGCCCAGAGTCGGAGACCCAGTACTTC

d_gene: .
abundance: .
v_gene: TRBV27
j_gene: TRBJ2-2
CDR3aa: CASSLSQGPGELFF
CDR3nt: TGTGCCAGCAGTTTATCGCAGGGGCCCGGGGAGCTGTTTTTT

d_gene: TRBD1
abundance: .
v_gene: TRBV2
j_gene: TRBJ2-2
CDR3aa: CASTRTGRTGELFF
CDR3nt: TGTGCCAGCACCAGGACAGGGCGGACCGGGGAGCTGTTTTTT

d_gene: TRBD1
abundance: many
v_gene: TRBV6-2/TRBV6-3
j_gene: TRBJ1-5
CDR3aa: CASSYDGTGGEPQHF
CDR3nt: TGTGCCAGCAGTTACGACGGGACAGGGGGGGAGCCCCAGCATTTT

d_gene: TRBD1
abundance: many
v_gene: TRBV19
j_gene: TRBJ2-6
CDR3aa: CASSMGSGGSGANVLTF
CDR3nt: TGTGCCAGTAGTATGGGGTCAGGGGGTTCTGGGGCCAACGTCCTGACTTTC

d_gene: TRBD1
abundance: many
v_gene: TRBV9
j_gene: TRBJ1-1
CDR3aa: CASSVGKGAGTEAFF
CDR3nt: TGTGCCAGCAGCGTAGGGAAGGGGGCGGGCACTGAAGCTTTCTTT

d_gene: TRBD2
abundance: few
v_gene: TRBV11-2
j_gene: TRBJ2-2
CDR3aa: CASSLVPSGGANTGELFF
CDR3nt: TGTGCCAGCAGCTTAGTTCCTAGCGGGGGGGCCAACACCGGGGAGCTGTTTTTT

d_gene: .
abundance: many
v_gene: TRBV6-5
j_gene: TRBJ2-5
CDR3aa: CASSFSQETQYF
CDR3nt: TGTGCCAGCAGTTTCTCCCAAGAGACCCAGTACTTC

d_gene: .
abundance: .
v_gene: TRBV10-3
j_gene: TRBJ1-6
CDR3aa: CAISAVSRGVSFSPLHF
CDR3nt: TGTGCCATCAGTGCCGTATCACGTGGGGTTTCGTTTTCACCCCTCCACTTT

d_gene: TRBD1
abundance: many
v_gene: TRBV3-1
j_gene: TRBJ2-7
CDR3aa: CASSSRDRGPYEQYF
CDR3nt: TGTGCCAGCAGCTCCCGGGACAGGGGGCCCTACGAGCAGTACTTC

d_gene: TRBD1
abundance: many
v_gene: TRBV5-4
j_gene: TRBJ1-5
CDR3aa: CASSLGAGGTRGNQPQHF
CDR3nt: TGTGCCAGCAGCTTGGGGGCAGGGGGGACTAGGGGCAATCAGCCCCAGCATTTT

d_gene: .
abundance: many
v_gene: TRBV20-1
j_gene: TRBJ2-7
CDR3aa: CSAPFEGSSYEQYF
CDR3nt: TGCAGTGCTCCCTTCGAGGGTAGCTCCTACGAGCAGTACTTC

d_gene: .
abundance: many
v_gene: TRBV12-3/TRBV12-4
j_gene: TRBJ1-1
CDR3aa: CASSLGQGIAFF
CDR3nt: TGTGCCAGCAGTTTAGGTCAGGGGATAGCTTTCTTT

d_gene: .
abundance: many
v_gene: TRBV18
j_gene: TRBJ1-2
CDR3aa: CASSPLRGRTDGYTF
CDR3nt: TGTGCCAGCTCACCACTTCGGGGCAGGACTGATGGCTACACCTTC